The 24 T cell receptor beta chains below were found in one sample sequenced in a study of T cell repertoires in cytomegalovirus infection. No antigen has been identified for these receptors. MiXCR, run by TCRdb on the reads, gives a single entry per CDR3 protein. The data hold roughly 990,000 distinct CDR3 sequences, with about a third observed a single time. The sequences come from cultured CD8+ T cells from PBMCs, collected from culture after CMV antigen stimulation. These receptors were collected from a human donor in good health (CMV status not recorded). Some clones in this sample may be carry-over from other donors' samples.

This clonotype was observed a few times. The V call is TRBV4-1, the J call TRBJ2-7; TRBD2 matches at 11 bases. The CDR3 runs 15 residues. Trimming cost V 1 base and J 2 bases; bases outside gene matches: 1. In germline, CDR1 is MGHRA, CDR2 YSYEKL. The CDR3: CASSQGLAGPYEQYV. For the CDR3, the DNA is TGCGCCAGCAGCCAAGGACTAGCGGGGCCCTACGAGCAGTACGTC.

This chain links TRBV24-1 with TRBJ2-7; the D gene is possibly TRBD2 (5 bases). Trimming removed 5 bases at V and 7 bases at J, with 11 bases between. This CDR3 has 12 residues. Germline V lookup: CDR1 KGHDR, CDR2 SFDVKD. This CDR3 reads CATSVRRSEQYV. CDR3 coding DNA: TGTGCCACCAGTGTGAGGAGGTCTGAGCAGTACGTC.

The chain links TRBV10-3 to TRBJ1-2; no clear D. The length of the CDR3 is 11 residues. CDR1 is ENHRY, CDR2 SYGVKD, per germline. The ends were cut back, 8 bases at V and 3 bases at J, with 7 bases in the middle. The CDR3 protein is CAIGSDYGYTF. The CDR3 nucleotides read TGTGCCATCGGCAGTGACTATGGCTACACCTTC.

The chain carries TRBV25-1 and TRBJ2-7; D is perhaps TRBD1 or TRBD2 (7 bases each). V lost 4 bases and J lost 3, with 13 bases in between. Germline V gene lookup returns CDR1 MGHDK and CDR2 SYGVNS. This CDR3 spans 14 amino acids. CDR3 residues: CASSARGGGYEQYF. The CDR3, as DNA: TGTGCCAGCAGTGCCAGGGGGGGAGGCTACGAGCAGTACTTC.

This clonotype showed up just once. The chain employs TRBV20-1 and TRBJ1-6; TRBD1 agrees at 11 bases. CDR3 length: 14 residues. Germline lookup yields CDR1 DFQATT and CDR2 SNEGSKA (reference sequence). V lost 5 bases and J lost 10; bases outside the gene matches: 7. The CDR3 loop reads CSARTGGGGSPLHF. The CDR3 DNA follows: TGCAGTGCTCGGACAGGGGGCGGTGGGTCACCCCTCCACTTT.

This clonotype was counted at least ten times. The V call is TRBV27, the J call TRBJ1-1; a weak D match, TRBD1 (6 bases). The germline V and J ends were trimmed by 6 bases and 4 bases, with 15 bases remaining between them. The CDR3 sequence is 14 residues long. Per germline, CDR1 MNHEY and CDR2 SMNVEV (reference sequence). The CDR3 sequence is CASSLGGLSTEAFF. The CDR3, as DNA: TGTGCCAGCAGCTTAGGGGGGCTGAGCACTGAAGCTTTCTTT.

V and J are TRBV12-3 or TRBV12-4 and TRBJ2-1; D gene unclear. The CDR3 totals 13 residues. V was clipped by 4 bases and J by 7 bases, with 11 bases between them. The CDR3 DNA reads as TGTGCCAGCAGTTCTCCGTACAGTAATGAGCAGTTCTTC. Amino acid sequence: CASSSPYSNEQFF.

A remark on this clonotype: Sequence at one end of the junction differs from germline and may be a read error. V gene TRBV11-2 combines with J gene TRBJ1-2, with 10 bases that match TRBD1. Germline CDR1 and CDR2: SGHAT and FQNNGV. The CDR3 consists of 14 residues. CDR3 sequence (DNA): TGTACCAGCAGCGTGGACAGGGGGGACTATGGCTACACCTTC. Encoded protein: CTSSVDRGDYGYTF.

CDR3 in DNA: TGCAGTGCTAGGCCTCTGAGCTCCTACGAGCAGTACTTC. Encoded protein: CSARPLSSYEQYF. The J gene is TRBJ2-7, the V gene TRBV20-1; no clear D gene. The CDR3 extends over 13 amino acids. V was shortened by 3 bases and J by 0 bases, with 9 bases between the two germline ends. Per germline, CDR1 DFQATT and CDR2 SNEGSKA (reference sequence).

The table lists this clonotype with a few counts. The V and J genes are TRBV5-5 and TRBJ1-4, with D possibly being TRBD1 (5 bases). The V gene's germline CDR1 is SGHKS and CDR2 YYEKEE (reference sequence). The CDR3 runs to 18 residues. V was trimmed by 5 bases and J by 0 bases, leaving 20 bases between them. Written as DNA, the CDR3 is TGTGCCAGCAGTGCATTGGGGCTAGACAGTCCAACTAATGAAAAACTGTTTTTT. This codes for CASSALGLDSPTNEKLFF.

The table lists this clonotype with a few counts. V usage is TRBV7-6 and J usage is TRBJ2-7, with 7 bases aligning to TRBD2. The V gene's germline CDR1 is SGHVS and CDR2 FNYEAQ. V shed 3 bases and J 3 bases; nucleotides not matched to a gene: 2. This CDR3 has 13 amino acids. CDR3 amino acids: CASSLGDYYEQYV. As DNA, the CDR3 is TGTGCCAGCAGCTTGGGGGACTACTACGAGCAGTACGTC.

This clonotype has just a few counts. The chain couples TRBV19 to TRBJ2-1, with a tentative D call TRBD1 (6 bases). Germline V lookup: CDR1 LNHDA, CDR2 SQIVND (reference sequence). The CDR3 consists of 14 residues. V dropped 7 bases and J dropped 0 bases, with 10 bases sitting between them. CDR3 sequence reads: CASKDRRSYNEQFF. CDR3 in DNA: TGTGCCAGTAAGGACAGACGCTCCTACAATGAGCAGTTCTTC.

The chain recombines TRBV12-3 or TRBV12-4 with TRBJ2-1; no definite D call. The CDR3 length is 12 residues. V was trimmed by 4 bases and J by 8 bases, leaving 9 bases between them. The CDR3 spells CASSSPRDEQFF. In DNA, the CDR3 is TGTGCCAGCAGTTCCCCTCGGGATGAGCAGTTCTTC.

The chain combines TRBV27 with TRBJ2-1; D gene uncertain. The CDR3 runs to 13 residues. From germline, CDR1 is MNHEY and CDR2 SMNVEV (reference sequence). V lost 0 bases, J lost 5 bases, and 5 bases lay in between. The CDR3 DNA follows: TGTGCCAGCAGTTTATCCCCGCACAATGAGCAGTTCTTC. The encoded protein is CASSLSPHNEQFF.

The chain carries TRBV27 and TRBJ1-3; tentatively, D is TRBD1 (6 bases). The CDR3 has 15 residues. Germline V CDR1 and CDR2: MNHEY, SMNVEV (reference sequence). The V and J ends lost 5 bases and 2 bases respectively, with 13 bases between them. The CDR3 region is CASSPMGGTGNTIYF. The CDR3 coding sequence is TGTGCCAGCAGTCCTATGGGGGGCACTGGAAACACCATATATTTT.

The CDR3 loop is CASSRGASGGGQETQYF. The CDR3 coding sequence is TGTGCCAGCAGCCGCGGCGCCTCAGGGGGGGGTCAAGAGACCCAGTACTTC. V usage is TRBV7-9 and J usage is TRBJ2-5; D may match TRBD1 or TRBD2 (7 bases each). The CDR3 runs 17 residues. Germline CDR1 and CDR2: SEHNR and FQNEAQ (reference sequence). V was shortened by 5 bases and J by 2 bases, with 21 bases between the two germline ends. Full variable domain (outside the CDR3, taken from reference TRBV7-9 and TRBJ2-5): DTGVSQNPRHKITKRGQNVTFRCDPISEHNRLYWYRQTLGQGPEFLTYFQNEAQLEKSRLLSDRFSAERPKGSFSTLEIQRTEQGDSAMYLCASSRGASGGGQETQYFGPGTRLLVL.

The gene calls are TRBV19 and TRBJ1-4; no clear D. V gave up 4 bases and J gave up 8 bases, with 11 bases separating them. Germline loops: CDR1 LNHDA, CDR2 SQIVND (reference sequence). CDR3 length: 13 amino acids. The CDR3 nucleotides read TGTGCCAGTAGTACAGTCCTGGGAGAAAAACTGTTTTTT. Its translation: CASSTVLGEKLFF.

V usage is TRBV7-9 and J usage is TRBJ2-7, with D tentatively TRBD1 or TRBD2 (6 bases each). This CDR3 is built from 13 residues. Germline V gene sequence: CDR1 SEHNR, CDR2 FQNEAQ (reference sequence). V was clipped by 8 bases and J by 3 bases, with 14 bases between them. The CDR3 sequence: CASLRTAGYEQYF. CDR3 sequence (DNA): TGTGCCAGCCTGAGGACAGCGGGCTACGAGCAGTACTTC.

This clonotype has only a few counts. This sequence joins TRBV2 and TRBJ1-5, with unresolved D. The V end lost 5 bases, the J end lost 5 bases, and 13 bases lay between the germline ends. Germline V gene sequence: CDR1 SNHLY, CDR2 FYNNEI. The CDR3 loop spans 14 amino acids. Written as DNA, the CDR3 is TGTGCCAGCAGTACGTGGAAGGGCCATCAGCCCCAGCATTTT. Its translation: CASSTWKGHQPQHF.

This clonotype was detected only a few times. V gene TRBV10-1 combines with J gene TRBJ2-4, with 10 nucleotides matching TRBD1. The CDR3 length is 15 residues. V lost 5 bases, J lost 3 bases, and 4 bases stayed unmatched. Germline CDR1 WNHNN, CDR2 SYGVQD (reference sequence). CDR3 coding DNA: TGCGCCAGCAGTCCGGGACAGGGGATCAAAAACATTCAGTACTTC. Translation: CASSPGQGIKNIQYF.

This clonotype was recorded a few times. The rearrangement links TRBV7-6 to TRBJ2-7; maybe TRBD1 (6 bases). Trimming pared 5 bases from V and 2 bases from J, leaving 19 bases between. This CDR3 is 16 amino acids long. The germline CDR1 and CDR2 sequences are SGHVS and FNYEAQ. This CDR3 reads CASSPRTGIGAYEQYV. The CDR3 region has the DNA TGTGCCAGCAGCCCTCGAACAGGGATTGGAGCCTACGAGCAGTACGTC.

This chain links TRBV13 with TRBJ1-4; 7 bases align to TRBD1. The junction had 10 bases not matched to a gene; V was cut back by 4 bases and J by 8 bases. The CDR3 covers 15 residues. Germline loops: CDR1 PRHDT, CDR2 FYEKMQ (reference sequence). The DNA for the CDR3 is TGTGCCAGCAGCTCCCGACAGGGCCGAGAAGAAAAACTGTTTTTT. Its translation is CASSSRQGREEKLFF.

Remarks on this clonotype: Lacking the conserved final phenylalanine or tryptophan, this CDR3 likely reflects a read error. The chain links TRBV27 to TRBJ1-2; D unresolved. The V and J ends lost 8 bases and 6 bases respectively, with 19 bases between them. Germline CDR1 MNHEY, CDR2 SMNVEV (reference sequence). The CDR3 is made up of 14 amino acids. The CDR3 loop is CASGLRALNNGYTL. The CDR3 nucleotides are TGTGCCAGCGGGCTTCGGGCCTTAAATAATGGCTACACCCTC.

This clonotype has more than one count but fewer than ten. The chain uses TRBV7-9 and TRBJ2-5, with D hard to call. Germline CDR1 is SEHNR and CDR2 is FQNEAQ (reference sequence). V gave up 4 bases and J gave up 2 bases, with 11 bases separating them. CDR3 size: 14 residues. The CDR3 loop reads CASSSYTGQETQYF. CDR3 coding DNA: TGTGCCAGCAGCTCCTATACCGGGCAAGAGACCCAGTACTTC.